This TCR beta chain emerged from a study of blood T cell repertoires in COVID-19. The V gene lost 6 bases and the J gene lost 2 bases, with 16 bases spanning the gap. The CDR3 extends over 15 amino acids. CDR1 is MNHEY and CDR2 is SMNVEV in the germline V gene (reference sequence). Enrolled during active infection, Seattle patients were then followed longitudinally. Clones were read by immunoSEQ multiplex PCR, and TCRdb kept only the in-frame ones, dropping some. The sample has fewer than 650,000 clones; around nine tenths are singletons. The V gene is TRBV27, the J gene TRBJ1-2; possibly TRBD1 for D (5 bases). This TCR was sampled from a woman aged 50 to 60 with COVID-19, enrolled during active disease. Sequenced material: peripheral blood. The CDR3, as DNA: TGTGCCAGCAGCCGATTGGGAGGGGCGAACTATGGCTACACCTTC. Translating it yields CASSRLGGANYGYTF.